This TCR beta chain was observed in a study of human T cells and chemical hapten exposure. Study observations and caveats: Controls formed significantly fewer large CDR3 similarity clusters than expanded TCRs did.

Concerning this clonotype: The antigen is not known.

TCRdb used MiXCR to reprocess the RACE reads, holding one entry per CDR3 protein. Of tens of thousands of distinct CDR3 sequences listed, over 9.5% are singletons. Time point specified: patch test 2, 6 weeks after DPC sensitization. Regarding treatment: therapeutic diphenylcyclopropenone sensitization with weekly scalp DPC. Alopecia patients deemed DPC-suitable, aged 18 to 70, excluding pregnancy. CDR3 length: 15 amino acids. The V gene lost 5 bases and the J gene lost 4 bases, with 17 bases spanning the gap. Germline V CDR1 and CDR2: SGHAT, FQNNGV. The V gene is TRBV11-2, the J gene TRBJ2-5, with D maybe TRBD1 (6 bases). This specimen was whole blood, taken in connection with sensitization to the hapten diphenylcyclopropenone (DPC). The TCR comes from a woman between 50 and 59 years old with alopecia areata. Some clones in this sample may be carry-over from other donors' samples. For the CDR3, the DNA is TGTGCCAGCAGCCTAAAACAGGGCCTGGTAGAGACCCAGTACTTC. The encoded protein is CASSLKQGLVETQYF.